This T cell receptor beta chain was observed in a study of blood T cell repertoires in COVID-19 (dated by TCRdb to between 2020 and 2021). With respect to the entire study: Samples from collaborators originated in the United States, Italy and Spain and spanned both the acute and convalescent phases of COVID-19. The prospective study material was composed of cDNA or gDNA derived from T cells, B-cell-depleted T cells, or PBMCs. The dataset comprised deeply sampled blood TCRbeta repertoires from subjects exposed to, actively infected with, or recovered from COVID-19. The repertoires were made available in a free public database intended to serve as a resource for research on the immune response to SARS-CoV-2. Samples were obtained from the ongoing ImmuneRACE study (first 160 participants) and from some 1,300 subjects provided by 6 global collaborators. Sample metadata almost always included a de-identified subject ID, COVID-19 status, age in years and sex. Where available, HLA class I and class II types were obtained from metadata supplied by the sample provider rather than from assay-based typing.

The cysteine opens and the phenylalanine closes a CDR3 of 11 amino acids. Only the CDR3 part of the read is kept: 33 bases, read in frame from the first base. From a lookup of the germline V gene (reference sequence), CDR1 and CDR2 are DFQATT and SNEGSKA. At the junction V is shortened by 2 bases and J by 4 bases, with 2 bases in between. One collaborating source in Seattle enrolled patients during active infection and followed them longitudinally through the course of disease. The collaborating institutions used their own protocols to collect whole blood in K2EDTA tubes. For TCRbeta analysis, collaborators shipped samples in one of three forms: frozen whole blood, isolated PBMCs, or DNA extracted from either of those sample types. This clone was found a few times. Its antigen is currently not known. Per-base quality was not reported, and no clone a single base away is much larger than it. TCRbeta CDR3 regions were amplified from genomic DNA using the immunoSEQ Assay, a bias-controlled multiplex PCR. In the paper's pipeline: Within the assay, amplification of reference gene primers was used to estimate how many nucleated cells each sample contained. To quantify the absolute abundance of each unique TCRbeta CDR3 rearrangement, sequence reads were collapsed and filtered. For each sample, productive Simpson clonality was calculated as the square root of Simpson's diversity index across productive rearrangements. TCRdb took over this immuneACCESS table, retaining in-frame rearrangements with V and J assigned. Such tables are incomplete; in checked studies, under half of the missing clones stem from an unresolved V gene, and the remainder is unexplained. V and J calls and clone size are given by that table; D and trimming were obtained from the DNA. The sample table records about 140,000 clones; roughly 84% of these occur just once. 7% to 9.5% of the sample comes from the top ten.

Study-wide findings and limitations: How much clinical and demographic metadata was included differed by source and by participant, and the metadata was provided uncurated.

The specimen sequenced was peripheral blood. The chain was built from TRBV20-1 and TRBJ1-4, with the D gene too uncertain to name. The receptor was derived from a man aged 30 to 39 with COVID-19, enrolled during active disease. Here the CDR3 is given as CSARRNEKLFF. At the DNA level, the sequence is TGCAGTGCTAGACGTAATGAAAAACTGTTTTTT.